Sequencing of this TCR beta chain was carried out in a study of shared clonotypes between healthy human individuals. On the study more broadly: Each donor contributed plates that comprised three CD4 naive, three CD4 memory, two CD8 naive and one CD8 memory.

Turning to this clone: Its target is unknown.

In the original analysis: ImmunoSEQ supplied junction-only sequences lacking quality scores, so filtering was different. Using immunoSEQ multiplex PCR, the repertoire was profiled, and TCRdb retains in-frame clones only, with some absent. V, J and clone size derive from that table, while D and trimming were established from the DNA sequence. The data contain about 2.3 million clones, over 85% of them seen just once; the ten biggest clones take up approximately 0.4%. The CDR3 is 16 residues long. Looked up from germline, CDR1 is SNHLY and CDR2 is FYNNEI. Trimming pared 4 bases from V and 0 bases from J, leaving 14 bases between. Points from the study as a whole: On the whole, naive subsets had larger estimated richness than memory subsets had. Despite large depth, rarefaction showed incomplete sorted-subset sequencing.

Material for sequencing was naive CD4+ T cells from PBMCs. The subset is: CD45RA+ positively selected. The chain uses TRBV2 and TRBJ2-3; maybe TRBD2 (6 bases). The TCR originated in a man younger than 35 in good health. Some clones in this sample may be carry-over from other donors' samples. The CDR3 bases are TGTGCCAGCAGTGCGACTAGGATTCCTAGCACAGATACGCAGTATTTT. The encoded protein is CASSATRIPSTDTQYF.